This TCR beta chain is from a study of T cell responses to AZD1222 COVID-19 vaccine. A note on this clone: Its specificity is unknown. Other DNA sequences from this sample encode an identical CDR3 as well.

Broader study findings: Repertoire sampling occurred only after the peak T cell response.

Repertoires were generated with immunoSEQ multiplex PCR, while TCRdb's copy carries only in-frame clones and drops some. The sample yields 90,000 to 100,000 clones, approximately 90% seen once. CDR1 is SGHRS and CDR2 is YFSETQ in the germline V gene. The CDR3 contains 15 residues. V gave up 0 bases and J gave up 3 bases, with 10 bases separating them. The chain joins TRBV5-1 to TRBJ2-1, with D maybe TRBD1 (6 bases). The clonotype originates from an adult in good health. Sequenced material: peripheral blood, taken on day 0 of AZD1222 vaccination. The CDR3 spells CASSLVGGSYNEQFF. The DNA for the CDR3 is TGCGCCAGCAGCTTGGTAGGGGGAAGCTACAATGAGCAGTTCTTC.